This TCR beta chain comes out of a study of blood T cell repertoires in COVID-19 (dated by TCRdb to the early 2020s). For context, the study as a whole: Samples from collaborators originated in the United States, Italy and Spain and spanned both the acute and convalescent phases of COVID-19. The prospective study material was composed of cDNA or gDNA derived from T cells, B-cell-depleted T cells, or PBMCs. Deeply sampled blood TCRbeta repertoires from subjects exposed to, actively infected with, or recovered from COVID-19 were included in the dataset. The repertoires were released in a freely available public database intended as a resource for research on the immune response to SARS-CoV-2. The samples were drawn from two sources: the first 160 participants of the ongoing ImmuneRACE study, and 1,254 subjects contributed by 6 global collaborators. Nearly every sample came with metadata listing a de-identified subject ID, COVID-19 status, age in years and sex. Where HLA class I and class II types were available, the types were taken from metadata supplied by the sample provider, not from assay-based typing. The paper as a whole reports these results and caveats: How much clinical and demographic metadata was included differed by source and by participant, and the metadata was provided uncurated.

The immunoSEQ Assay, a bias-controlled multiplex PCR, was used to amplify TCRbeta CDR3 regions from genomic DNA. On the study's bioinformatics: The number of nucleated cells in each sample was estimated from the amplification of reference gene primers within the assay. Sequence reads were collapsed and filtered to measure the absolute abundance of every unique TCRbeta CDR3 rearrangement. For each sample, productive Simpson clonality was calculated by taking the square root of Simpson's diversity index across productive rearrangements. Entries here come from immuneACCESS through TCRdb and include only in-frame sequences with V and J called. Some clones fail to appear in such tables; in the studies checked, an unresolved V gene covers under half of the shortfall, and the cause of the remainder is unknown. Clonal size and the V and J genes are those of that table, whereas D and trimming came from the DNA. In all, the sample holds hundreds of thousands of clones, and about 93% of those were seen once. Together, the top ten hold less than 3.5% of the sample.

V and J are trimmed by 6 bases and 7 bases, and the gene matches miss 6 bases of the junction. Its CDR3 holds 14 amino acids, cysteine through phenylalanine. Left in the record is the CDR3 DNA by itself, 42 bases read in frame from the first base. The germline V gene (reference sequence) provides CDR1 LNHDA and CDR2 SQIVND. Comment on this clone: No cognate antigen has been identified for it. No qualities accompany the bases; no much larger clone lies one base away.

A second Seattle source provided samples from volunteer blood donors who had recovered from COVID-19. The collaborating institutions used their own protocols to collect whole blood in K2EDTA tubes. For TCRbeta analysis, collaborator samples were shipped as frozen whole blood, as isolated PBMCs, or as DNA extracted from either sample type. The source material was peripheral blood. The chain is assembled from TRBV19 and TRBJ1-6, with 7 bases matching TRBD1. This TCR came from a woman aged 18-30 years who had recovered from COVID-19. The CDR3 reads as follows: CASREEGQNSPLHF. The DNA sequence reads TGTGCCAGTAGGGAAGAGGGACAGAATTCACCCCTCCACTTT. The reference TRBV19 and TRBJ1-6 proteins fill in what lies around the CDR3, so the full variable domain reads DGGITQSPKYLFRKEGQNVTLSCEQNLNHDAMYWYRQDPGQGLRLIYYSQIVNDFQKGDIAEGYSVSREKKESFPLTVTSAQKNPTAFYLCASREEGQNSPLHFGNGTRLTVT.